The 20 T cell receptor beta chains in this list originate from one sample, sequenced in a study of early T cells in non-severe SARS-CoV-2 infection. From the 5' RACE reads, TCRdb called clonotypes with MiXCR, one entry per CDR3 protein. Among over 60,000 distinct CDR3 sequences listed, approximately 10% were seen once. Specimen: whole blood, collected at baseline. The source is an adult who was a healthcare worker with PCR-confirmed SARS-CoV-2 infection or an uninfected control (not recorded which).

This clonotype was seen a few times. The V and J genes are TRBV6-1 and TRBJ2-1; D remains ambiguous. The CDR3 spans 13 residues. The V gene's germline CDR1 is MNHNS and CDR2 SASEGT. Trimming pared 2 bases from V and 1 base from J, leaving 3 bases between. The CDR3 DNA sequence: TGTGCCAGCAGTGAAACATCCTACAATGAGCAGTTCTTC. The encoded protein is CASSETSYNEQFF.

The chain is built from TRBV5-1 and TRBJ2-5; D uncertain. The CDR3 sequence is 14 residues long. Germline V gene sequence: CDR1 SGHRS, CDR2 YFSETQ. Trimming cost V 5 bases and J 5 bases, with 16 bases left between them. CDR3 residues: CASSSSTMMETQYF. The CDR3 nucleotides are TGCGCCAGCAGTTCTTCTACTATGATGGAGACCCAGTACTTC.

This clonotype was recorded a few times. The V call is TRBV20-1, the J call TRBJ2-5; weak D call: TRBD2 (6 bases). V was clipped by 0 bases and J by 9 bases, with 17 bases between them. CDR1 is DFQATT, CDR2 SNEGSKA, per germline (reference sequence). The CDR3 is 14 residues long. This CDR3 reads CSARDPMAGRAQYF. CDR3 sequence (DNA): TGCAGTGCTAGAGATCCGATGGCGGGGCGGGCCCAGTACTTC.

The chain joins TRBV11-2 to TRBJ1-6; D might be TRBD1 (5 bases). V was trimmed by 0 bases and J by 0 bases, leaving 12 bases between them. Germline CDR1 reads SGHAT; CDR2 reads FQNNGV. The CDR3 sequence is 18 residues long. The CDR3 spells CASSLDPPGSSYNSPLHF. CDR3 DNA: TGTGCCAGCAGCTTAGACCCACCAGGGAGCTCCTATAATTCACCCCTCCACTTT.

This chain joins TRBV2 and TRBJ1-2, with TRBD1 identical over 7 bases. The CDR3 sequence is 13 residues long. The V and J ends lost 6 bases and 6 bases, in that order; junction bases with no gene match: 7. CDR1 is SNHLY and CDR2 is FYNNEI in the germline V gene. The CDR3 nucleotides read TGTGCCAGCAGGGAGGACAGGACAAATGGCTACACCTTC. It encodes CASREDRTNGYTF. Supplemented by reference TRBV2 and TRBJ1-2, the full variable domain reads EPEVTQTPSHQVTQMGQEVILRCVPISNHLYFYWYRQILGQKVEFLVSFYNNEISEKSEIFDDQFSVERPDGSNFTLKIRSTKLEDSAMYFCASREDRTNGYTFGSGTRLTVV.

This chain connects TRBV18 to TRBJ2-5; D is possibly TRBD1 (5 bases). The V gene lost 3 bases and the J gene lost 3 bases, with 11 bases spanning the gap. Per the germline V gene, CDR1 is KGHSH and CDR2 is LQKENI. This CDR3 contains 14 residues. CDR3 nucleotides: TGTGCCAGCTCACCGTCCAGGGTCGAAGAGACCCAGTACTTC. Translating it yields CASSPSRVEETQYF.

This clonotype was seen more than once but under ten times. V usage is TRBV18 and J usage is TRBJ1-1, with 8 nucleotides matching TRBD1. J was trimmed by 5 bases and V by 0 bases; bases with no gene match: 8. The CDR3 runs 16 residues. The V gene's germline CDR1 is KGHSH and CDR2 LQKENI. The CDR3 protein is CASSPPQGARRTEAFF. CDR3 DNA: TGTGCCAGCTCACCACCCCAGGGGGCGCGAAGGACTGAAGCTTTCTTT.

This clonotype was detected a few times. The rearrangement links TRBV7-2 to TRBJ2-1; D is possibly TRBD1 or TRBD2 (6 bases each). Looked up from germline, CDR1 is SGHTA and CDR2 is FQGNSA. The V gene lost 4 bases and the J gene lost 1 base, with 11 bases spanning the gap. The CDR3 contains 15 residues. The chain's CDR3 is CASSSQGRSYNEQFF. The CDR3 coding sequence is TGTGCCAGCAGCTCCCAGGGGAGGTCCTACAATGAGCAGTTCTTC.

This clonotype came up a few times. The chain combines TRBV15 with TRBJ1-6; maybe TRBD1 (6 bases). With 0 bases removed from V and 7 bases from J, the gap between germline ends came to 10 bases. The CDR3 has 15 residues. Germline V gene lookup returns CDR1 LNHNV and CDR2 YYDKDF (reference sequence). The CDR3 DNA sequence: TGTGCCACCAGCAGAGATCTTCAGGGGAATTCACCCCTCCACTTT. This codes for CATSRDLQGNSPLHF.

This chain uses TRBV29-1 with TRBJ1-2, with D possibly matching TRBD1 (5 bases). Germline CDR1 reads SQVTM; CDR2 reads ANQGSEA. V lost 6 bases and J lost 4, with 15 bases in between. The CDR3 spans 13 residues. CDR3 loop: CSVRMDKAYGYTF. The DNA for the CDR3 is TGCAGCGTCCGAATGGACAAGGCCTATGGCTACACCTTC.

This clonotype was detected a few times. V is TRBV10-2 and J is TRBJ2-1; TRBD2 agrees at 8 bases. There are 17 residues in the CDR3. Trimming cost V 2 bases and J 0 bases; bases outside gene matches: 6. Looked up from germline, CDR1 is WSHSY and CDR2 is SAAADI. DNA for the CDR3: TGCGCCAGCAGTGAGAGCGGGGGCCCTGTCTCCTACAATGAGCAGTTCTTC. The encoded protein is CASSESGGPVSYNEQFF.

This clonotype turned up a few times. The chain combines TRBV9 with TRBJ2-2; 8 bases are shared with TRBD2. CDR1 and CDR2 from the germline V gene are SGDLS and YYNGEE. The CDR3 extends over 15 amino acids. The V and J ends lost 0 bases and 3 bases, in that order; junction bases with no gene match: 1. The CDR3 loop is CASSVGLAHTGELFF. In DNA, the CDR3 is TGTGCCAGCAGCGTAGGACTAGCGCACACCGGGGAGCTGTTTTTT.

The V call is TRBV9, the J call TRBJ1-4; D possibly corresponds to TRBD1 (6 bases). Trimming pared 3 bases from V and 0 bases from J, leaving 9 bases between. The CDR3 has 15 amino acids. The germline V gene has CDR1 SGDLS and CDR2 YYNGEE. The CDR3 protein is CASSASGATNEKLFF. The CDR3 DNA reads TGTGCCAGCAGCGCTTCAGGGGCAACTAATGAAAAACTGTTTTTT.

This clonotype occurred many times. The chain combines TRBV5-6 with TRBJ2-3; 10 positions match TRBD1. Germline-derived CDR1 and CDR2 are SGHDT and YYEEEE. The CDR3 is 16 residues long. After removal of 4 bases from V and 2 bases from J, the junction contained 7 bases not matched to a gene. The CDR3 is CASSKDRGYPTDTQYF. CDR3 bases: TGTGCCAGCAGCAAGGACAGGGGGTACCCCACAGATACGCAGTATTTT. Full variable domain (rest looked up from reference TRBV5-6 and TRBJ2-3): DAGVTQSPTHLIKTRGQQVTLRCSPKSGHDTVSWYQQALGQGPQFIFQYYEEEERQRGNFPDRFSGHQFPNYSSELNVNALLLGDSALYLCASSKDRGYPTDTQYFGPGTRLTVL.

The chain has TRBV15 and TRBJ1-2, with 7 bases identical to TRBD1. The CDR3 spans 17 residues. Germline V gives CDR1 LNHNV, CDR2 YYDKDF (reference sequence). V gave up 1 base and J gave up 6 bases; unmatched junction bases: 14. CDR3 residues: CATSRAGQLDRDHGYTF. The CDR3 DNA reads TGTGCCACCAGCAGAGCGGGACAGCTGGATCGAGATCATGGCTACACCTTC.

This chain uses TRBV13 with TRBJ2-3; TRBD2 aligns across 9 bases. Germline V gene data show CDR1 as PRHDT and CDR2 as FYEKMQ (reference sequence). After removal of 6 bases from V and 4 bases from J, the junction contained 8 bases not matched to a gene. The CDR3 runs to 15 residues. CDR3 nucleotides: TGTGCCAGCAGTTCCCCGGGACTAGCTGCAGATACGCAGTATTTT. Translation: CASSSPGLAADTQYF.

V and J are TRBV12-3 or TRBV12-4 and TRBJ2-2; 11 positions agree with TRBD1. The ends lost 6 bases at V and 6 bases at J; junction bases unmatched: 6. The CDR3 is 15 amino acids. Here the CDR3 reads CASRGTGGRSGELFF. The DNA for the CDR3 is TGTGCCAGCAGAGGGACAGGGGGAAGATCCGGGGAGCTGTTTTTT.

This clonotype was counted only a few times. The CDR3 nucleotides are TGTGCCATCAGTGAGAGTGGAACAGGTCGAAAGAATGCTGAAGCTTTCTTT. Amino acid sequence: CAISESGTGRKNAEAFF. This chain connects TRBV10-3 to TRBJ1-1; tentatively, D is TRBD1 (5 bases). Looked up from germline, CDR1 is ENHRY and CDR2 is SYGVKD. V dropped 2 bases and J dropped 6 bases, with 22 bases sitting between them. The CDR3 spans 17 residues.

This clonotype appeared many times. The chain has TRBV9 and TRBJ1-1; D is possibly TRBD1 (5 bases). V dropped 0 bases and J dropped 3 bases, with 18 bases sitting between them. This CDR3 is built from 17 residues. Germline CDR1 and CDR2: SGDLS and YYNGEE. The CDR3 coding sequence is TGTGCCAGCAGCGTAGCCCCGACGGGGCTGACCCACACTGAAGCTTTCTTT. As protein: CASSVAPTGLTHTEAFF.

The CDR3 spells CASSDLVGENYNEQFF. CDR3 DNA sequence: TGTGCCAGCAGTGACTTAGTCGGGGAGAACTACAATGAGCAGTTCTTC. The chain combines TRBV2 with TRBJ2-1, with a weak D call TRBD2 (5 bases). Germline CDR1 is SNHLY and CDR2 is FYNNEI. The CDR3 covers 16 residues. Trimming pared 3 bases from V and 3 bases from J, leaving 15 bases between.